This T cell receptor beta chain is from a study of healthy donors' naive CD4 and CD8 T cells. Each TCR library used 400 to 600 ng of total RNA and a linear amplification protocol. TCRdb reanalysed the reads using MiXCR and keeps one entry per CDR3 protein. Of roughly 200,000 distinct CDR3 sequences listed, around 70% were seen once; the top ten hold less than 2.5%. Germline V gene lookup returns CDR1 GTSNPN and CDR2 SVGIG (reference sequence). The CDR3 consists of 12 residues. Note on this clonotype: At one of its ends the junction is not consistent with the germline gene, which may arise from a read error.

Sequenced material: naive CD4+ and CD8+ T cells sorted from blood, pooled from several donors. The TCR was taken from a pool of human donors in good health; the sample pools cells from several healthy donors. The rearrangement joins TRBV30 to TRBJ2-7, with D possibly being TRBD2 (5 bases). CDR3 amino acids: CARSGNSYEQYF. CDR3 DNA sequence: TGTGCCCGGAGCGGAAACTCCTACGAGCAGTACTTC.